This T cell receptor (beta chain) was recovered during a study of blood T cell repertoires in COVID-19. The CDR3 consists of 16 residues. The trim removed 4 bases at V and 2 bases at J, leaving 9 bases unmatched. Germline CDR1 and CDR2: SGHNT and YYREEE (reference sequence). The repertoire was sequenced with immunoSEQ multiplex PCR; TCRdb's copy has only in-frame clones and lacks some. This sample has about 190,000 clones, with around 90% found just once. This TCR came from a man in his fifties or sixties with acute or convalescent COVID-19. The chain uses TRBV5-4 and TRBJ1-3, with 7 bases fitting TRBD1. The sample comprised peripheral blood. The CDR3 loop is CASSPRQGLTGNTIYF. CDR3 bases: TGTGCCAGCAGCCCACGACAGGGCTTGACTGGAAACACCATATATTTT.